The T cell receptor beta chain described here comes from a study of T cell responses to AZD1222 COVID-19 vaccine. TCRdb's copy holds only in-frame clones and misses some; the assay was immunoSEQ multiplex PCR. The sample has about 83,000 clones; roughly 90% are singletons. To note about this clone: Its specificity is unknown.

Study-wide results and caveats: Two doses of AZD1222 preceded a rise in Spike-specific TCR breadth and depth. Reportedly, close to half of spike-specific TCRs are directed against unmutated variant regions. The span of vaccine-associated CD4 TCRs extended across spike, with dominance at 160-218 and 743-854. White British people made up most donors, females outnumbered males, and clonal diversity was possibly underestimated.

Per germline, CDR1 SGDLS and CDR2 YYNGEE. The CDR3 has 14 residues. V shed 0 bases and J shed 2 bases, with 9 bases lying between them. The J gene is TRBJ2-7, the V gene TRBV9, with D possibly being TRBD1 (6 bases). This specimen was peripheral blood, taken on day 0 of MenACWY control vaccination. This receptor was identified in an adult in good health. CDR3 coding DNA: TGTGCCAGCAGCGTAGGAGGGGGAACCTACGAGCAGTACTTC. This codes for CASSVGGGTYEQYF.